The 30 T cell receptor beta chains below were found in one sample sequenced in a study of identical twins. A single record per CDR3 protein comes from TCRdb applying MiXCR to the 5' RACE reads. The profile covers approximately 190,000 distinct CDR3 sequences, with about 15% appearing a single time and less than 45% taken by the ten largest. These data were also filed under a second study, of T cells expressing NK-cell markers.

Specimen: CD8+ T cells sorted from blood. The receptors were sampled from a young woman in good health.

CDR3 in DNA: TGTGCCAGCAGCTCCCAGTTGCTCATCAATGAGCAGTTCTTC. Amino acid sequence: CASSSQLLINEQFF. This sequence joins TRBV7-9 and TRBJ2-1; no clear D. Germline CDR1 is SEHNR and CDR2 is FQNEAQ (reference sequence). V shed 4 bases and J shed 6 bases, with 13 bases lying between them. The CDR3 sequence is 14 residues long.

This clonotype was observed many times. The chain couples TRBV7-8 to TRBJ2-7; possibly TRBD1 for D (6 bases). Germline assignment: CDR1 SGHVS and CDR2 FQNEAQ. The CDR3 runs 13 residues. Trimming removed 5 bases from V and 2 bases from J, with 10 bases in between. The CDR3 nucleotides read TGTGCCAGCAGCAAGGGACAAACCTACGAGCAGTACTTC. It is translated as CASSKGQTYEQYF.

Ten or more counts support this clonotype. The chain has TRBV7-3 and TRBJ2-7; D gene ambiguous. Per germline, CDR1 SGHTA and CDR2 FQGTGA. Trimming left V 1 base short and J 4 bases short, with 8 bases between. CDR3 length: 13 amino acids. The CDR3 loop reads CASSLNPLYEQYF. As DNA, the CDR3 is TGTGCCAGCAGCTTAAACCCCCTTTACGAGCAGTACTTC.

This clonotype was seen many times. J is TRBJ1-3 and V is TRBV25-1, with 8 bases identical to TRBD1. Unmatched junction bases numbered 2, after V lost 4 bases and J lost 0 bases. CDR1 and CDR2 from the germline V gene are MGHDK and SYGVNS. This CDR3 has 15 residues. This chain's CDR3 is CASSAGTGSGNTIYF. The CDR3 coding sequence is TGTGCCAGCAGTGCAGGGACAGGCTCTGGAAACACCATATATTTT.

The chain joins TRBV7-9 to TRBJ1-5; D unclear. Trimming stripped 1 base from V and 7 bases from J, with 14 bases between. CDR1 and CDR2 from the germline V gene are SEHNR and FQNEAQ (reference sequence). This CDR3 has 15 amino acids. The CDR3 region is CASSLDSFGGQPQHF. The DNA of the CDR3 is TGTGCCAGCAGCTTAGATTCTTTCGGTGGACAGCCCCAGCATTTT.

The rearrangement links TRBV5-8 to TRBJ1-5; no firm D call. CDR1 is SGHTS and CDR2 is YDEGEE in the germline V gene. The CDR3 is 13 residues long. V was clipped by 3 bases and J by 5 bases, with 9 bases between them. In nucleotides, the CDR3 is TGTGCCAGCAGCTGGACGGTAGATCAGCCCCAGCATTTT. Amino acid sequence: CASSWTVDQPQHF.

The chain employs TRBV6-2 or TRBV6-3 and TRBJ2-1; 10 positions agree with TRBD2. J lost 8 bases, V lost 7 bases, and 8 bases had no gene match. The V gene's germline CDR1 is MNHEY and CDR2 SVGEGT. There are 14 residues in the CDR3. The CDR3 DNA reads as TGTGCCAGCACTTTAGCGGGAGGACTCTATGAGCAGTTCTTC. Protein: CASTLAGGLYEQFF.

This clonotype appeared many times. The CDR3 region has the DNA TGCAGCGTTGACGAACAGGGGGCCCGTACAGATACGCAGTATTTT. This translates into CSVDEQGARTDTQYF. The chain joins TRBV29-1 to TRBJ2-3, with TRBD1 identical over 9 bases. The CDR3 runs 15 residues. V dropped 3 bases and J dropped 3; count of bases not matched to a gene: 7. Germline V gene sequence: CDR1 SQVTM, CDR2 ANQGSEA.

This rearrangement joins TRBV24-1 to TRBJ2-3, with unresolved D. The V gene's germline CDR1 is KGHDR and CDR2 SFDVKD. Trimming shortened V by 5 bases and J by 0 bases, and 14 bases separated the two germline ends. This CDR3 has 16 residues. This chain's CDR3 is CATSGGPPTSTDTQYF. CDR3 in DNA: TGTGCCACCAGTGGTGGTCCTCCCACTAGCACAGATACGCAGTATTTT.

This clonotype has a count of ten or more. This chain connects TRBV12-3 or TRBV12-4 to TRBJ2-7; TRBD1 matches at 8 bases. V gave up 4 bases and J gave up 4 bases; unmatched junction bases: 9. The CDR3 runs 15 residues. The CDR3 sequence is CASSSPGQGVYEQYF. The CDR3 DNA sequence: TGTGCCAGCAGTTCGCCCGGACAGGGTGTGTACGAGCAGTACTTC.

CDR3 nucleotides: TGTGCCAGCAGCTTAGTTCTAGCGGGGGCCTTCCAAGAGACCCAGTACTTC. Protein: CASSLVLAGAFQETQYF. This chain connects TRBV11-2 to TRBJ2-5; 10 bases are a match to TRBD2. Trimming took 1 base from V and 1 from J; bases not matched to a gene: 6. The CDR3 is 17 amino acids. The germline gives CDR1 SGHAT, CDR2 FQNNGV.

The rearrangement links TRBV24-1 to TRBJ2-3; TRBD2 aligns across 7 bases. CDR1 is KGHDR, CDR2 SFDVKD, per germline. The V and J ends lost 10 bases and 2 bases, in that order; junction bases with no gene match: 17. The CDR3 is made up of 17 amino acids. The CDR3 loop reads CATRAGPAPYITDTQYF. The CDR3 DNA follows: TGTGCCACACGAGCGGGGCCAGCACCGTATATCACAGATACGCAGTATTTT.

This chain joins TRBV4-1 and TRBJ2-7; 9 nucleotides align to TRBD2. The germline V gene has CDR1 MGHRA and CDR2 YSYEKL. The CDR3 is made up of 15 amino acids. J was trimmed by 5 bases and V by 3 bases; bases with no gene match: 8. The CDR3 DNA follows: TGCGCCAGCAGCCAGAGGGTAGCGGGAGTCGACGAGCAGTACTTC. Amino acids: CASSQRVAGVDEQYF.

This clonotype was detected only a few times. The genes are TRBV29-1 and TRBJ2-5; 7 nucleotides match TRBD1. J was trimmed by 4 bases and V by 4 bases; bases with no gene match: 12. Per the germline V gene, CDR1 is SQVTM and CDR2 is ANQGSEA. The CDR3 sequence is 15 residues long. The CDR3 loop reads CSVATPGQKLETQYF. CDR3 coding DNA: TGCAGCGTTGCCACGCCGGGACAGAAGTTAGAGACCCAGTACTTC.

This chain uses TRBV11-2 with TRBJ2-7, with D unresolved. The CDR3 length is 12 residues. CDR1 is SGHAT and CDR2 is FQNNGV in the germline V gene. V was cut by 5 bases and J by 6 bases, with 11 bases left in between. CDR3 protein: CASSQLSGEQYF. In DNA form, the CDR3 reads TGTGCCAGCAGCCAACTGAGTGGCGAGCAGTACTTC.

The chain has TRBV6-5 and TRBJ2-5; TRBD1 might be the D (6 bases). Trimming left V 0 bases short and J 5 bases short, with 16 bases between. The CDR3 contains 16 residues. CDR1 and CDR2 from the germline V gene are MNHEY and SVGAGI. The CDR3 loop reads CASSYSIKGVQETQYF. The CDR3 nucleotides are TGTGCCAGCAGTTACTCGATCAAGGGGGTGCAGGAGACCCAGTACTTC.

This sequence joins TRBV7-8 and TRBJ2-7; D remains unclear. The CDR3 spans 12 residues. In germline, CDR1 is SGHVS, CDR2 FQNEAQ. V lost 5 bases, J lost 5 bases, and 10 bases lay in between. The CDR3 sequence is CASSPSVNEQYF. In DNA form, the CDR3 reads TGTGCCAGCAGCCCCTCGGTCAACGAGCAGTACTTC.

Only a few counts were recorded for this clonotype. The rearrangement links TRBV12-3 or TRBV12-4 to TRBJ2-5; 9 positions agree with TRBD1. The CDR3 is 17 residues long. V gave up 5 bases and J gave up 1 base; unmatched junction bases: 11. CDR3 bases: TGTGCCAGCAGTCGTTGGGACAGGGCCGGGACCCAAGAGACCCAGTACTTC. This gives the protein CASSRWDRAGTQETQYF.

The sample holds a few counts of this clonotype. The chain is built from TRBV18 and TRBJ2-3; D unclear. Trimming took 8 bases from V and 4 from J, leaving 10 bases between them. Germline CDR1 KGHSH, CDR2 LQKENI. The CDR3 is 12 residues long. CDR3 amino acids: CASHLLADTQYF. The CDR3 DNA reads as TGTGCCAGCCATTTGTTGGCAGATACGCAGTATTTT.

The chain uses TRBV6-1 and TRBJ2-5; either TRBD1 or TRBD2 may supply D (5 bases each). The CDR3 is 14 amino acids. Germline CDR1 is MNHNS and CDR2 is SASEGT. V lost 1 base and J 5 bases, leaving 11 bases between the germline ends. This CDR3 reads CASSEEGTGETQYF. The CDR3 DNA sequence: TGTGCCAGCAGTGAAGAGGGGACCGGTGAGACCCAGTACTTC.

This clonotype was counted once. This CDR3 reads CASSSETSGPQETQYF. The DNA for the CDR3 is TGTGCCAGCAGCTCGGAGACTAGCGGACCACAAGAGACCCAGTACTTC. The V and J genes are TRBV11-2 and TRBJ2-5, with 9 bases fitting TRBD2. CDR3 size: 16 residues. V was clipped by 4 bases and J by 2 bases; unmatched bases: 8. Germline V gene lookup returns CDR1 SGHAT and CDR2 FQNNGV. Full variable domain (outside the CDR3, taken from reference TRBV11-2 and TRBJ2-5): EAGVAQSPRYKIIEKRQSVAFWCNPISGHATLYWYQQILGQGPKLLIQFQNNGVVDDSQLPKDRFSAERLKGVDSTLKIQPAKLEDSAVYLCASSSETSGPQETQYFGPGTRLLVL.

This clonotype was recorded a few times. The CDR3 DNA reads as TGTGCCAGCAGTCCCCGGACCCACACCTACCTTTACAATGAGCAGTTCTTC. It specifies CASSPRTHTYLYNEQFF. This chain links TRBV12-3 or TRBV12-4 with TRBJ2-1; no definite D call. CDR3 length: 17 amino acids. Trimming left V 5 bases short and J 4 bases short, with 21 bases between.

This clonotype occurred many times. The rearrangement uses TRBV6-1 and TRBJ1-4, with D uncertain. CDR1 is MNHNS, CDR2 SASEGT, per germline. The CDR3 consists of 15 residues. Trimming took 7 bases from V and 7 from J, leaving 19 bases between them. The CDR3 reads CASTHRIGGGEKLFF. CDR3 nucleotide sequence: TGTGCCAGCACCCACCGAATTGGCGGAGGTGAAAAACTGTTTTTT.

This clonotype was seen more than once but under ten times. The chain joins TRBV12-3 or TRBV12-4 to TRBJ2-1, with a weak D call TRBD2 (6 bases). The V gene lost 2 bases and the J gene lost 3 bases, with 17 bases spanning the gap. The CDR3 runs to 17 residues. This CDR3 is CASSLIGDPGLYNEQFF. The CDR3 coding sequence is TGTGCCAGCAGTTTAATAGGGGACCCGGGACTCTACAATGAGCAGTTCTTC.

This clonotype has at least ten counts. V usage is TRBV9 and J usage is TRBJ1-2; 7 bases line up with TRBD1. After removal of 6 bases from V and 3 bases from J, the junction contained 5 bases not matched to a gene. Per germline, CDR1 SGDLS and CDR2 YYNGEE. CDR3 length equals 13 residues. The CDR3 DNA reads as TGTGCCAGCACCCTCGGACAGGACTATGGCTACACCTTC. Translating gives CASTLGQDYGYTF.

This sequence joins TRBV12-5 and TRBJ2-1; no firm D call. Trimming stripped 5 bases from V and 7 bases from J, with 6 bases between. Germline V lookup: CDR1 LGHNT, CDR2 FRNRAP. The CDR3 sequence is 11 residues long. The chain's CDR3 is CASGPWNEQFF. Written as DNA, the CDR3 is TGTGCTAGTGGTCCGTGGAATGAGCAGTTCTTC.

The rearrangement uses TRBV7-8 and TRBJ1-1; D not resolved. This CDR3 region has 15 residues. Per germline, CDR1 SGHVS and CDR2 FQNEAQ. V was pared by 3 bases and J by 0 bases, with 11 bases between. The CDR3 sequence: CASSFKDQMNTEAFF. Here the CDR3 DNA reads TGTGCCAGCAGCTTCAAGGACCAGATGAACACTGAAGCTTTCTTT.

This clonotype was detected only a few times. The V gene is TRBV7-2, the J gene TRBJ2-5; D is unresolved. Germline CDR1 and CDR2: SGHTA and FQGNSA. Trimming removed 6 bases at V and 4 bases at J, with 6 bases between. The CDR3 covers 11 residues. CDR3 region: CASRQLETQYF. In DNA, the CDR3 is TGTGCCAGCAGACAGTTAGAGACCCAGTACTTC.

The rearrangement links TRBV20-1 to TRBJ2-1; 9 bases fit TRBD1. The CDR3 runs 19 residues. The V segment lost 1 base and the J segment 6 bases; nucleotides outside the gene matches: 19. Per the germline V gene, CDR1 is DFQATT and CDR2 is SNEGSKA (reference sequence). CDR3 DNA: TGCAGTGCTAGAGGTACAGGGGGCGCCGTCTTGAGAGCCACCAATGAGCAGTTCTTC. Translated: CSARGTGGAVLRATNEQFF.

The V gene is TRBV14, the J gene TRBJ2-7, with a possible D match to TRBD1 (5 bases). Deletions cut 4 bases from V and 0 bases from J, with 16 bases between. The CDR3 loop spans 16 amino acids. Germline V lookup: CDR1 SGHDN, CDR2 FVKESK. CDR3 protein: CASSPPMDTYSYEQYF. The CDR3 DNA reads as TGTGCCAGCAGCCCTCCGATGGACACGTACTCCTACGAGCAGTACTTC.